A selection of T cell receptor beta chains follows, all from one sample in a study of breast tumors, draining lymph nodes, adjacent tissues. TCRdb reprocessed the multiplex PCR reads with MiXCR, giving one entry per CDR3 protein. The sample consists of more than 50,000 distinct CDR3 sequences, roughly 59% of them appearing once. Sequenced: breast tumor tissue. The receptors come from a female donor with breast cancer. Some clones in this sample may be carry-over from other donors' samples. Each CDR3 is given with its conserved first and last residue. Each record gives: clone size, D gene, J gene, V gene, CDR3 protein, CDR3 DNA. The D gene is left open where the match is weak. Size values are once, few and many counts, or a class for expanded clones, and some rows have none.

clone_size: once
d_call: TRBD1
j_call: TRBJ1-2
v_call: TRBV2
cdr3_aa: CASSDRGRLYGYTF
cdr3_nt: TGTGCCAGCAGTGACAGGGGGCGACTCTATGGCTACACCTTC

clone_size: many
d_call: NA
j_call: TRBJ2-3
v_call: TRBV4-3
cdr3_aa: CASSQVVPDTQYF
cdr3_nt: TGCGCCAGCAGCCAAGTGGTGCCAGATACGCAGTATTTT

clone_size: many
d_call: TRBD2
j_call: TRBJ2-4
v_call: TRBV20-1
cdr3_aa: CSALLAGGPSVKNIQYF
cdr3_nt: TGCAGTGCTCTCCTAGCGGGGGGGCCTAGTGTCAAAAACATTCAGTACTTC

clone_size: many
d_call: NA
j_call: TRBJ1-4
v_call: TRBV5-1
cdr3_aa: CASSLALGQNEKLFF
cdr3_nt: TGCGCCAGCAGCTTGGCTCTGGGGCAAAATGAAAAACTGTTTTTT

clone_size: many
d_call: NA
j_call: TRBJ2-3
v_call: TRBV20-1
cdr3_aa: CSARVGGSSTDTQYF
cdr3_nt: TGCAGTGCTAGAGTAGGTGGTTCTAGCACAGATACGCAGTATTTT

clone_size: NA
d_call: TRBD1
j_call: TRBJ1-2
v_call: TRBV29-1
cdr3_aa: CSVEPPGQSYGYTF
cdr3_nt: TGCAGCGTGGAACCTCCGGGACAGTCATATGGCTACACCTTC

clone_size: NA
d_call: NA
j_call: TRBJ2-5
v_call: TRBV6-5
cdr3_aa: CASSRLVGGRETQYF
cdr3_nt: TGTGCCAGCAGTCGACTAGTCGGGGGGCGGGAGACCCAGTACTTC

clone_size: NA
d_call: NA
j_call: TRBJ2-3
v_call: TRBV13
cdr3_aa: CASSYLRDTQYF
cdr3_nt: TGTGCCAGCAGTTATCTCCGCGATACGCAGTATTTC

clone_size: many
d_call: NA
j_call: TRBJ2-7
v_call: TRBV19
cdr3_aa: CASSIGDREQYF
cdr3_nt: TGTGCCAGTAGTATTGGGGATCGCGAGCAGTACTTC

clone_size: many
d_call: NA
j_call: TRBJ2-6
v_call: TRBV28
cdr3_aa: CASSGGGPSGANVLTF
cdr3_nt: TGTGCCAGCAGTGGGGGGGGGCCTTCGGGGGCCAACGTCCTGACTTTC

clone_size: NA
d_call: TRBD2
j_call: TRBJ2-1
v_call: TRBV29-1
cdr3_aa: CSVDPYQTSGGGGDEQFF
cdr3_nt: TGCAGCGTTGACCCTTACCAGACTAGCGGGGGAGGGGGGGATGAGCAGTTCTTC

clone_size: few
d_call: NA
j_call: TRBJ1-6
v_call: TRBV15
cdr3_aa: CATSRERARSPLHF
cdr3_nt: TGTGCCACCAGCAGAGAAAGGGCCAGGTCACCCCTCCACTTT

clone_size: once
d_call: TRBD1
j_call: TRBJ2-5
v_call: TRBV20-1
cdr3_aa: CSADRGQETQYF
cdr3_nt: TGCAGTGCTGACAGGGGGCAAGAGACCCAGTACTTC

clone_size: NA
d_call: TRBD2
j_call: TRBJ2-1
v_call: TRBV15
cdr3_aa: CATSSLAGGDYNEQFF
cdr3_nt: TGTGCCACCAGCAGCCTAGCGGGGGGGGACTACAATGAGCAGTTCTTC

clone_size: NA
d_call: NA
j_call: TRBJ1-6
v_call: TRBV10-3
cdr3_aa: CAISPATGINSPLHF
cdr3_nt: TGTGCCATCAGCCCCGCGACGGGCATTAATTCACCCCTCCACTTT

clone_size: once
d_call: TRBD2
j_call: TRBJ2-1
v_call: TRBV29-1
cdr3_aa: CSRTGTSVYNEQFF
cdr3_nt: TGCAGCCGAACCGGGACTAGCGTTTACAATGAGCAGTTCTTC

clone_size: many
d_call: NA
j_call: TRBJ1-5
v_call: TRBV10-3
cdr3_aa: CAISERGANQPQHF
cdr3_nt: TGTGCCATCAGTGAGAGGGGGGCAAATCAGCCCCAGCATTTT

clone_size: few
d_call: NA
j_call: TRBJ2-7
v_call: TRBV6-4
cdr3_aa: CASKEGFQGSYEQYF
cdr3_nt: TGTGCCAGCAAAGAAGGCTTCCAAGGCTCCTACGAGCAGTACTTC